This T cell receptor beta chain was recorded in a study of shared clonotypes between healthy human individuals. Study observations and caveats: The four-donor shared clonotypes exceeded non-shared clonotypes in generation probability, with non-shared ones scoring lower. Estimated richness was generally greater in naive than memory subsets.

Here immunoSEQ multiplex PCR was the method, and the copy in TCRdb shows in-frame clones only, minus some. The sample lists about 2 million clones; about 95% were seen once. A CD45RA+ naive subset and a CD45RA-negative memory subset were split from CD4+ cells. With regard to this clone: Its antigen is currently unknown.

The specimen was naive CD4+ T cells sorted from blood. Sample subset: CD45RA+ positively selected. The clonotype comes from a man aged 18 to 29 in good health.

Written as DNA, the CDR3 is TGCGCCAGCAGAGGCCACCTAGCGGGAGGTTCCTACAATGAGCAGTTCTTC. It encodes CASRGHLAGGSYNEQFF. V and J are TRBV10-1 and TRBJ2-1, with 11 bases that match TRBD2. The CDR3 runs to 17 residues. Germline trimming cut 6 bases from V and 1 base from J; bases unmatched to any gene: 8. In germline, CDR1 is WNHNN, CDR2 SYGVQD (reference sequence).